These 5 T cell receptor beta chains were sequenced from one sample in a study of cytomegalovirus exposure and HLA in healthy donors. This table comes from immunoSEQ multiplex PCR, and its TCRdb copy is limited to in-frame clones, with some not included. The sample yields 65,000 to 80,000 clones, about 93% seen once. Sequenced sample: PBMCs. These receptors came from a young woman in good health and CMV-seronegative.

This chain uses TRBV9 with TRBJ1-1, with 7 bases matching TRBD1. The CDR3 totals 15 residues. V was clipped by 3 bases and J by 3 bases; unmatched bases: 8. The germline gives CDR1 SGDLS, CDR2 YYNGEE. Here the CDR3 reads CASSAGDRVHTEAFF. CDR3 DNA sequence: TGTGCCAGCAGCGCTGGGGACAGAGTCCACACTGAAGCTTTCTTT.

This chain connects TRBV7-9 to TRBJ2-7; D possibly corresponds to TRBD1 (6 bases). Trimming pared 5 bases from V and 2 bases from J, leaving 10 bases between. CDR3 size: 13 residues. Germline V gene data show CDR1 as SEHNR and CDR2 as FQNEAQ (reference sequence). The CDR3 DNA reads as TGTGCCAGCAGCCAAGGACAGCCCTACGAGCAGTACTTC. Protein sequence: CASSQGQPYEQYF.

Details on this clone: At one boundary the junction diverges from the germline segment, which might be a read error. The rearrangement links TRBV7-7 to TRBJ2-7; maybe TRBD1 (5 bases). CDR1 and CDR2 from the germline V gene are SSHAT and FNYEAQ (reference sequence). This CDR3 is 13 amino acids long. The CDR3 bases are TGTGCTAGCAGCCCGGTCGTGGACACCGAGCAGTACTTC. Encoded protein: CASSPVVDTEQYF.

This rearrangement joins TRBV7-9 to TRBJ2-1, with D perhaps TRBD2 (7 bases). Deletions cut 0 bases from V and 4 bases from J, with 10 bases between. Germline V gene data show CDR1 as SEHNR and CDR2 as FQNEAQ (reference sequence). The CDR3 is 15 residues long. The CDR3 spells CASSLAGGRYNEQFF. In DNA, the CDR3 is TGTGCCAGCAGCTTAGCGGGGGGGCGATACAATGAGCAGTTCTTC. The complete variable domain, with remaining parts taken from reference TRBV7-9 and TRBJ2-1, reads DTGVSQNPRHKITKRGQNVTFRCDPISEHNRLYWYRQTLGQGPEFLTYFQNEAQLEKSRLLSDRFSAERPKGSFSTLEIQRTEQGDSAMYLCASSLAGGRYNEQFFGPGTRLTVL.

This chain uses TRBV10-3 with TRBJ2-7; D is possibly TRBD2 (7 bases). The CDR3 sequence is 13 residues long. Germline CDR1 reads ENHRY; CDR2 reads SYGVKD. Trimming removed 8 bases from V and 4 bases from J, with 15 bases in between. CDR3 sequence reads: CAIWEGGLYEQYF. The CDR3 DNA sequence: TGTGCCATCTGGGAGGGGGGATTATACGAGCAGTACTTC.